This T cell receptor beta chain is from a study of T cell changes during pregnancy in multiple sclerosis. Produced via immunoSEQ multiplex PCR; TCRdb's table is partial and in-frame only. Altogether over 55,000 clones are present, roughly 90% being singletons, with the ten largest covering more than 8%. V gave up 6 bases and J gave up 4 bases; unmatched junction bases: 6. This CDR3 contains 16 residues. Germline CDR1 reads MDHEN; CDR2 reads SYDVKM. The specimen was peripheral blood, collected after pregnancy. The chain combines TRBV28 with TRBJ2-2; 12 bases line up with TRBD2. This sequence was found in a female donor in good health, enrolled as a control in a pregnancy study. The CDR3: CASSLGLAGSTGELFF. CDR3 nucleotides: TGTGCCAGCAGCCTAGGACTAGCGGGGAGCACCGGGGAGCTGTTTTTT.